This T cell receptor (beta chain) was captured in a study of T cell responses to AZD1222 COVID-19 vaccine. In the study overall: Pooled samples include second doses given at about 4 or 12 weeks. Broader study findings: Only 5 to 7 AZD1222 recipients tested seropositive at baseline. The donor cohort was predominantly white British with a female majority, and clonal diversity may have been underestimated.

Notes on this clone: Its antigen is as yet unknown.

V was clipped by 0 bases and J by 5 bases, with 10 bases between them. In germline, CDR1 is MNHEY, CDR2 SVGAGI. The CDR3 runs 14 residues. Sequenced by immunoSEQ multiplex PCR; TCRdb stores in-frame clones only, minus some. The table has approximately 100,000 clones, approximately 88% seen once. The sample was peripheral blood, taken on day 0 of AZD1222 vaccination. The chain links TRBV6-5 to TRBJ2-5; possibly TRBD1 or TRBD2 for D (5 bases each). The receptor's source is an adult in good health. Here the CDR3 DNA reads TGTGCCAGCAGTTACTCGAGGGGCGGGGAGACCCAGTACTTC. Translating it yields CASSYSRGGETQYF.